This is a list of T cell receptor beta chains from one sample in a study of T cell responses to AZD1222 COVID-19 vaccine. TCRdb keeps only in-frame clones here, not all; method: immunoSEQ multiplex PCR. The sample lists about 100,000 clones, approximately 86% occurring once. The material was peripheral blood, obtained on day 0 of AZD1222 vaccination. All receptors derive from an adult in good health. Each CDR3 is given with its conserved first and last residue. A D gene is named only where the DNA matches it firmly. Clone sizes are given selectively: once, few, many, or a class where the clone is expanded.

CASSPHRDHYEQYF,TGTGCCAGCAGCCCCCATCGGGACCACTACGAGCAGTACTTC,TRBJ2-7,.,.,TRBV7-9
CASSDWDADRDF,TGTGCCAGCAGTGACTGGGATGCGGACAGAGACTTT,TRBJ1-1,.,.,TRBV6-2/TRBV6-3
CASSPPGVGEQYF,TGTGCCAGCAGCCCTCCAGGGGTCGGGGAGCAGTACTTC,TRBJ2-7,.,.,TRBV5-5
CASSPKDTQYF,TGTGCCAGCAGTCCTAAAGATACGCAGTATTTT,TRBJ2-3,.,.,TRBV12-3/TRBV12-4
CASSSGPRAFF,TGTGCCAGCAGCTCGGGACCTCGGGCTTTCTTT,TRBJ1-1,.,.,TRBV7-8
CASSLYRNQPQHF,TGTGCCAGCAGCTTGTATAGGAATCAGCCCCAGCATTTT,TRBJ1-5,.,.,TRBV7-8
CASSQAGTSEAFF,TGTGCCAGCAGCCAAGCTGGGACATCTGAAGCTTTCTTT,TRBJ1-1,.,.,TRBV6-5
CASSLGSLAGGFRETQYF,TGTGCCAGCAGCTTAGGATCACTAGCGGGGGGTTTTCGGGAGACCCAGTACTTC,TRBJ2-5,TRBD2,.,TRBV11-2
CASGASSTDTQYF,TGTGCCAGCGGGGCATCTAGCACAGATACGCAGTATTTT,TRBJ2-3,.,.,TRBV6-5
CASSLVGGPNTEAFF,TGTGCCAGCAGCTTGGTGGGCGGTCCGAACACTGAAGCTTTCTTT,TRBJ1-1,.,.,TRBV5-6
CASSQLASSTDTQYF,TGTGCCAGCAGCCAACTAGCGTCTAGCACAGATACGCAGTATTTT,TRBJ2-3,TRBD2,.,TRBV7-9
CASSNGRAYEQYF,TGTGCCAGCAGCAATGGACGGGCCTACGAGCAGTACTTC,TRBJ2-7,.,.,TRBV11-2
CASSSSGQLRGYTF,TGTGCCAGCAGTTCCTCGGGACAGTTGCGTGGCTACACCTTC,TRBJ1-2,TRBD1,.,TRBV6-6
CASSLGVNEQFF,TGTGCCAGCAGCTTAGGGGTAAATGAGCAGTTCTTC,TRBJ2-1,.,few,TRBV7-9
CASSPGASYEQYF,TGCGCCAGCAGTCCAGGTGCCTCCTACGAGCAGTACTTC,TRBJ2-7,.,.,TRBV10-1
CASSAWDRGLGKNIQYF,TGTGCCAGCAGTGCCTGGGACAGGGGGTTGGGCAAAAACATTCAGTACTTC,TRBJ2-4,TRBD1,.,TRBV27